Following are 5 T cell receptor beta chains from one sample sequenced in a study of blood T cell repertoires in COVID-19. Assay used: immunoSEQ multiplex PCR; TCRdb lists only in-frame clones, some missing. Among about 230,000 clones, around 83% were seen once, and the ten largest hold 7.4%. Material: peripheral blood. The receptors originated from a woman between 45 and 65 years old with acute or convalescent COVID-19.

This clone appeared once. The chain has TRBV7-8 and TRBJ2-4, with 8 bases matching TRBD1. The CDR3 is 17 residues long. V gave up 3 bases and J gave up 4 bases; unmatched junction bases: 11. Germline V gene data show CDR1 as SGHVS and CDR2 as FQNEAQ. CDR3 bases: TGTGCCAGCAGCTTCCAATCACAGGGGGGAGAGAAAAACATTCAGTACTTC. It encodes CASSFQSQGGEKNIQYF. Complete variable domain (other parts from reference TRBV7-8 and TRBJ2-4): GAGVSQSPRYKVAKRGQDVALRCDPISGHVSLFWYQQALGQGPEFLTYFQNEAQLDKSGLPSDRFFAERPEGSVSTLKIQRTQQEDSAVYLCASSFQSQGGEKNIQYFGAGTRLSVL.

This clone has just a few counts. This chain connects TRBV30 to TRBJ2-7, with a tentative D call TRBD1 (7 bases). V was trimmed by 2 bases and J by 5 bases, leaving 16 bases between them. The CDR3 is 14 residues long. Germline V CDR1 and CDR2: GTSNPN, SVGIG (reference sequence). The CDR3, as DNA: TGTGCCTGGAGTTCTCCAGGGGGGCACGACGAGCAGTACTTC. Protein product: CAWSSPGGHDEQYF.

The chain has TRBV4-2 and TRBJ2-1; 10 bases map to TRBD2. The CDR3 length is 17 residues. V lost 0 bases and J lost 4; bases outside the gene matches: 6. Per germline, CDR1 LGHNA and CDR2 YNFKEQ. CDR3 loop: CASSQEAASGRYNEQFF. The CDR3 DNA sequence: TGTGCCAGCAGCCAAGAGGCGGCTAGCGGGAGATACAATGAGCAGTTCTTC.

V gene TRBV27 combines with J gene TRBJ2-7; D is possibly TRBD1 (6 bases). V was pared by 5 bases and J by 4 bases, with 12 bases between. This CDR3 region has 13 residues. CDR1 MNHEY and CDR2 SMNVEV come from the germline V gene (reference sequence). The CDR3 protein is CASSRQVDYEQYF. Here the CDR3 DNA reads TGTGCCAGCAGTCGACAGGTGGATTACGAGCAGTACTTC.

The V and J genes are TRBV6-5 and TRBJ1-2; D is possibly TRBD1 (5 bases). The V gene lost 7 bases and the J gene lost 1 base, with 13 bases spanning the gap. The CDR3 extends over 14 amino acids. Germline V CDR1 and CDR2: MNHEY, SVGAGI. The CDR3 DNA is TGTGCCAGCACCAGGGTTGTGGGTAACTATGGCTACACCTTC. This encodes CASTRVVGNYGYTF.